A single sample is the source of the 3 T cell receptor beta chains below, sequenced in a study of CD4 T cells in relation to SARS-CoV-2 and coronaviruses. These TCRs are of unknown antigen specificity. Unexposed donor CD4+ T cells date from 2011-2018, before the COVID-19 pandemic. After about ten days of culture, CD4+ T cells were isolated. Method: immunoSEQ multiplex PCR; TCRdb's copy keeps in-frame clones and lacks some. The sample lists 18,000 or so clones; roughly 77% were seen once. The sample comprised CD4+ T cells from PBMCs, cultured in vitro. Receptors originate from a human donor in good health.

The rearrangement links TRBV7-8 to TRBJ1-5; possible D gene TRBD1, 6 bases. Trimming left V 1 base short and J 6 bases short, with 16 bases between. In germline, CDR1 is SGHVS, CDR2 FQNEAQ. This CDR3 spans 16 amino acids. The CDR3 loop reads CASSLVGGREGQPQHF. The CDR3 DNA reads as TGTGCCAGCAGCTTAGTTGGGGGGCGGGAGGGTCAGCCCCAGCATTTT.

This clone has more than one count but fewer than ten. The CDR3 sequence is CASSEGEGPNEQFF. The DNA of the CDR3 is TGTGCCAGCAGTGAGGGGGAGGGCCCCAATGAGCAGTTCTTC. V and J are TRBV6-1 and TRBJ2-1, with 7 bases that match TRBD2. The CDR3 has 14 amino acids. The V segment lost 3 bases and the J segment 6 bases; nucleotides outside the gene matches: 5. Germline-derived CDR1 and CDR2 are MNHNS and SASEGT.

The chain uses TRBV6-5 and TRBJ2-1; 9 nucleotides match TRBD1. Germline assignment: CDR1 MNHEY and CDR2 SVGAGI. The CDR3 extends over 15 amino acids. J lost 8 bases, V lost 6 bases, and 11 bases had no gene match. The DNA of the CDR3 is TGTGCCAGCAGGGGACAGGGCCCCGGGGTCTATGAGCAGTTCTTC. It codes for CASRGQGPGVYEQFF.